This is a list of T cell receptor beta chains from one sample in a study of T-cell memory formation after mild COVID-19. TCRdb passed the 5' RACE reads through MiXCR, listing each CDR3 protein once. Here the sample spans 350,000 to 500,000 distinct CDR3 sequences, about a quarter being singletons. Source material: PBMCs or a T cell subset sorted from them (not recorded which). Every receptor here comes from an adult woman who had mild COVID-19 (a few samples of this study predate the infection). Cell type and time point are not known. Both conserved end residues are part of each CDR3. A D gene is named only where the DNA matches it firmly. Not all rows give a size; the values are once, few, many and, for expanded clones, a class.

j_call: TRBJ1-1; v_call: TRBV10-3; d_call: -; clone_size: -; cdr3_aa: CAISGGGGAEAFF; cdr3_nt: TGTGCCATCAGCGGAGGGGGGGGCGCTGAAGCTTTCTTT
j_call: TRBJ1-1; v_call: TRBV7-2; d_call: -; clone_size: few; cdr3_aa: CASSFWHHTEAFF; cdr3_nt: TGTGCCAGCAGCTTTTGGCACCACACTGAAGCTTTCTTT
j_call: TRBJ1-6; v_call: TRBV12-3/TRBV12-4; d_call: TRBD1; clone_size: -; cdr3_aa: CASRPDRGGNSPLHF; cdr3_nt: TGTGCCAGCAGACCGGACAGGGGAGGTAATTCACCCCTCCACTTT
j_call: TRBJ2-1; v_call: TRBV12-3/TRBV12-4; d_call: TRBD2; clone_size: few; cdr3_aa: CASSPDGGLAARGSYNEQFF; cdr3_nt: TGTGCCAGCAGTCCCGATGGGGGACTAGCGGCTCGTGGGAGTTACAATGAGCAGTTCTTC
j_call: TRBJ1-4; v_call: TRBV4-2; d_call: -; clone_size: -; cdr3_aa: CASSQAGHPTNEKLFF; cdr3_nt: TGTGCCAGCAGCCAAGCAGGACACCCAACTAATGAAAAACTGTTTTTT
j_call: TRBJ2-1; v_call: TRBV12-3/TRBV12-4; d_call: TRBD1; clone_size: few; cdr3_aa: CASSLEGTGRDEQFF; cdr3_nt: TGTGCCAGCAGTTTAGAGGGGACAGGGAGGGATGAGCAGTTCTTC
j_call: TRBJ2-6; v_call: TRBV7-3; d_call: -; clone_size: few; cdr3_aa: CASSTRNSGANVLTF; cdr3_nt: TGTGCCAGCAGCACCCGTAACTCTGGGGCCAACGTCCTGACTTTC
j_call: TRBJ2-5; v_call: TRBV7-2; d_call: -; clone_size: few; cdr3_aa: CASSLELHSQETQYF; cdr3_nt: TGTGCCAGCAGCTTAGAACTCCATTCGCAAGAGACCCAGTACTTC
j_call: TRBJ1-1; v_call: TRBV7-8; d_call: -; clone_size: -; cdr3_aa: CASDTTPNTEAFF; cdr3_nt: TGTGCCAGCGACACAACACCGAACACTGAAGCTTTCTTT
j_call: TRBJ1-6; v_call: TRBV2; d_call: TRBD1; clone_size: -; cdr3_aa: CASRGTVPSSYNSPLHF; cdr3_nt: TGTGCCAGCAGGGGGACAGTCCCGAGCTCCTATAATTCACCCCTCCACTTT
j_call: TRBJ2-1; v_call: TRBV29-1; d_call: TRBD2; clone_size: -; cdr3_aa: CSVEPSGRDSVYNEQFF; cdr3_nt: TGCAGCGTTGAACCGAGCGGGAGGGATTCTGTTTACAATGAGCAGTTCTTC
j_call: TRBJ2-7; v_call: TRBV4-1; d_call: TRBD1; clone_size: -; cdr3_aa: CASSPSTGYYEQYF; cdr3_nt: TGCGCCAGCAGCCCCTCGACAGGGTATTACGAGCAGTACTTC
j_call: TRBJ2-2; v_call: TRBV11-2; d_call: TRBD2; clone_size: many; cdr3_aa: CASSHRAGGRPGELFF; cdr3_nt: TGTGCCAGCTCCCACAGAGCGGGGGGGCGTCCCGGGGAGCTGTTTTTT
j_call: TRBJ2-7; v_call: TRBV5-4; d_call: TRBD1; clone_size: few; cdr3_aa: CASSFAGGRTEQYF; cdr3_nt: TGTGCCAGCAGCTTTGCAGGGGGCCGAACGGAGCAGTACTTC
j_call: TRBJ1-2; v_call: TRBV3-1; d_call: -; clone_size: once; cdr3_aa: CASSQARISGYTF; cdr3_nt: TGTGCCAGCAGCCAAGCGCGCATCTCTGGCTACACCTTC
j_call: TRBJ1-1; v_call: TRBV7-6; d_call: TRBD1; clone_size: once; cdr3_aa: CASSLARRDRGVRTEAFF; cdr3_nt: TGTGCCAGCAGCTTAGCGCGAAGGGACAGGGGGGTGAGGACTGAAGCTTTCTTT
j_call: TRBJ2-5; v_call: TRBV12-3/TRBV12-4; d_call: -; clone_size: -; cdr3_aa: CASSLSSSQEETQYF; cdr3_nt: TGTGCCAGCAGTTTATCCAGCTCACAGGAAGAGACCCAGTACTTC
j_call: TRBJ2-1; v_call: TRBV20-1; d_call: -; clone_size: few; cdr3_aa: CSAPNLERGEQFF; cdr3_nt: TGCAGTGCCCCGAATCTAGAAAGGGGTGAGCAGTTCTTC
j_call: TRBJ2-5; v_call: TRBV7-9; d_call: TRBD1; clone_size: -; cdr3_aa: CASSLGTGEYQETQYF; cdr3_nt: TGTGCCAGCAGCCTCGGGACAGGAGAGTACCAAGAGACCCAGTACTTC
j_call: TRBJ2-6; v_call: TRBV12-3/TRBV12-4; d_call: -; clone_size: many; cdr3_aa: CASSLLGFKSGANVLTF; cdr3_nt: TGTGCCAGCAGTTTATTGGGTTTTAAGTCTGGGGCCAACGTCCTGACTTTC
j_call: TRBJ2-1; v_call: TRBV24-1; d_call: TRBD2; clone_size: few; cdr3_aa: CATSPTSGRVNEQFF; cdr3_nt: TGTGCCACCAGTCCCACTAGCGGGAGAGTGAATGAGCAGTTCTTC
j_call: TRBJ1-1; v_call: TRBV27; d_call: -; clone_size: few; cdr3_aa: CAAWNTVNTEAFF; cdr3_nt: TGTGCCGCCTGGAACACAGTGAACACTGAAGCTTTCTTT
j_call: TRBJ2-1; v_call: TRBV5-1; d_call: -; clone_size: many; cdr3_aa: CASSLTPGVYNEQFF; cdr3_nt: TGCGCCAGCAGCTTGACCCCAGGGGTCTACAATGAGCAGTTCTTC
j_call: TRBJ2-7; v_call: TRBV20-1; d_call: -; clone_size: -; cdr3_aa: CSARPQTASYEQYF; cdr3_nt: TGCAGTGCTAGACCCCAGACTGCCTCCTACGAGCAGTACTTC
j_call: TRBJ1-2; v_call: TRBV7-8; d_call: -; clone_size: -; cdr3_aa: CASSLERVGGFYGYTF; cdr3_nt: TGTGCCAGCAGCTTAGAGCGGGTCGGGGGGTTCTATGGCTACACCTTC
j_call: TRBJ1-1; v_call: TRBV11-2; d_call: TRBD1; clone_size: few; cdr3_aa: CASIRDRVTEAFF; cdr3_nt: TGTGCCAGCATCAGGGACAGGGTCACTGAAGCTTTCTTT
j_call: TRBJ2-1; v_call: TRBV12-3/TRBV12-4; d_call: TRBD2; clone_size: -; cdr3_aa: CASSYTSGGNEQFF; cdr3_nt: TGTGCCAGCAGTTACACTAGCGGGGGGAATGAGCAGTTCTTC
j_call: TRBJ1-1; v_call: TRBV7-3; d_call: -; clone_size: -; cdr3_aa: CASSLMRTANTEAFF; cdr3_nt: TGTGCCAGCAGCTTAATGAGGACAGCGAACACTGAAGCTTTCTTT
j_call: TRBJ2-7; v_call: TRBV5-1; d_call: TRBD1; clone_size: -; cdr3_aa: CASSAGQGYLEQYF; cdr3_nt: TGCGCCAGCAGCGCAGGACAGGGTTATCTCGAGCAGTACTTC
j_call: TRBJ2-2; v_call: TRBV7-9; d_call: TRBD1; clone_size: few; cdr3_aa: CASSPLGQGTGELFF; cdr3_nt: TGTGCCAGCAGCCCCCTCGGACAGGGTACCGGGGAGCTGTTTTTT
j_call: TRBJ1-1; v_call: TRBV4-2; d_call: -; clone_size: few; cdr3_aa: CASSPISSQGNTEAFF; cdr3_nt: TGTGCCAGCAGCCCGATCTCGTCGCAGGGCAACACTGAAGCTTTCTTT
j_call: TRBJ2-5; v_call: TRBV6-5; d_call: -; clone_size: -; cdr3_aa: CASSGQLEETQYF; cdr3_nt: TGTGCCAGCAGCGGACAGCTTGAAGAGACCCAGTACTTC
j_call: TRBJ2-3; v_call: TRBV3-1; d_call: TRBD2; clone_size: -; cdr3_aa: CASSQEGLAASTDTQYF; cdr3_nt: TGTGCCAGCAGCCAAGAAGGACTAGCGGCTAGCACAGATACGCAGTATTTT
j_call: TRBJ2-3; v_call: TRBV9; d_call: -; clone_size: few; cdr3_aa: CASSEGGQVLTDTQYF; cdr3_nt: TGTGCCAGCTCCGAGGGGGGGCAGGTGCTTACAGATACGCAGTATTTT
j_call: TRBJ2-3; v_call: TRBV6-2/TRBV6-3; d_call: TRBD2; clone_size: few; cdr3_aa: CASSSHAGGGDTQYF; cdr3_nt: TGTGCCAGCAGTTCCCACGCCGGGGGAGGGGATACGCAGTATTTT
j_call: TRBJ1-1; v_call: TRBV7-9; d_call: -; clone_size: -; cdr3_aa: CASSLDVDTSEAFF; cdr3_nt: TGTGCCAGCAGCTTAGATGTCGACACATCTGAAGCTTTCTTT
j_call: TRBJ2-7; v_call: TRBV4-1; d_call: -; clone_size: -; cdr3_aa: CASSEVAANSYEQYF; cdr3_nt: TGCGCCAGCAGCGAGGTGGCGGCGAACTCCTACGAGCAGTACTTC
j_call: TRBJ2-3; v_call: TRBV7-6; d_call: -; clone_size: many; cdr3_aa: CASSLAGGSTDTQYF; cdr3_nt: TGTGCCAGCAGCTTAGCCGGCGGGAGCACAGATACGCAGTATTTT
j_call: TRBJ2-3; v_call: TRBV4-2; d_call: TRBD2; clone_size: few; cdr3_aa: CASSPWTSGRGTDTQYF; cdr3_nt: TGTGCCAGCAGCCCCTGGACTAGCGGGAGGGGTACAGATACGCAGTATTTT
j_call: TRBJ2-7; v_call: TRBV6-2/TRBV6-3; d_call: -; clone_size: -; cdr3_aa: CASGEEDYEQYF; cdr3_nt: TGTGCCAGTGGTGAGGAGGATTACGAGCAGTACTTC
j_call: TRBJ1-2; v_call: TRBV4-1; d_call: -; clone_size: -; cdr3_aa: CASSQGSGFYGYTF; cdr3_nt: TGCGCCAGCAGCCAGGGGTCGGGATTCTATGGCTACACCTTC
j_call: TRBJ2-3; v_call: TRBV4-1; d_call: -; clone_size: few; cdr3_aa: CASSQERARSGVTDTQYF; cdr3_nt: TGCGCCAGCAGCCAAGAGCGCGCGCGCTCCGGTGTCACAGATACGCAGTATTTT
j_call: TRBJ2-3; v_call: TRBV7-9; d_call: -; clone_size: many; cdr3_aa: CASSLFPDTQYF; cdr3_nt: TGTGCCAGCAGCTTATTCCCAGATACGCAGTATTTT
j_call: TRBJ2-7; v_call: TRBV20-1; d_call: -; clone_size: few; cdr3_aa: CSASDGGDEQYF; cdr3_nt: TGCAGTGCTAGTGACGGGGGAGACGAGCAGTACTTC
j_call: TRBJ1-1; v_call: TRBV20-1; d_call: -; clone_size: few; cdr3_aa: CSAMRDTNTEAFF; cdr3_nt: TGCAGTGCTATGAGAGACACCAACACTGAAGCTTTCTTT
j_call: TRBJ2-7; v_call: TRBV9; d_call: TRBD1; clone_size: -; cdr3_aa: CASSGPGQGSYEQYF; cdr3_nt: TGTGCCAGCAGCGGGCCGGGACAGGGGTCCTACGAGCAGTACTTC